This T cell receptor beta chain came from a study of T cell repertoires in cytomegalovirus infection. About the study: Shared public TCR beta signatures pointed to both CMV infection and a matching HLA type. Broader study findings: HLA-C-restricted CMV-specific TCR beta clonotypes prevailed in the ex vivo response. Of the TCR beta families, the public ones yielded a cumulative frequency that identified carriers of CMV plus the relevant HLA.

This clonotype has a handful of counts. Antigen: not known. Germline is not matched at one junction end, which may reflect a read error. A single record per CDR3 protein comes from TCRdb applying MiXCR to the reads. Of 5,500 to 6,500 distinct CDR3 sequences in the sample, 50% to 65% were seen once. This CDR3 has 14 amino acids. Germline CDR1 is SGHVS and CDR2 is FQNEAQ. The TCR comes from a human donor in good health (CMV status not recorded). Some clones in this sample may be carry-over from other donors' samples. The source material was PBMCs, sequenced either directly or after in vitro stimulation (not recorded which). The genes are TRBV7-8 and TRBJ2-7; unclear D gene. Written as DNA, the CDR3 is TGTGCCAGCAGCTGTGACACCCCTGGCGCCGAGCCGTACTTC. Its translation: CASSCDTPGAEPYF.